The clone carrying this T cell receptor (beta chain) turned up a few times. These data belong to a study of response to subunit inactivated influenza vaccine. CDR1 SGHRS and CDR2 YFSETQ come from the germline V gene. The CDR3 consists of 15 residues. Trimming stripped 2 bases from V and 3 bases from J, with 15 bases between. TCRdb re-called the RT-PCR reads with MiXCR, one entry per CDR3 protein. The profile shows some 570,000 distinct CDR3 sequences, 11% of them singletons. The data were also submitted as part of a second study, on T cells expressing NK-cell markers. Per that study: TCR beta libraries carry UMIs added by 5'RACE template switching. From sorted CD3+CD56+NKG2C+, CD3+CD56+NKG2C- and CD3+CD56-NKG2C+ T cells came the TCR beta repertoires. The sequencing cohort of eight donors included seven HCMV-seropositive individuals and one seronegative individual. In five to seven donors, dominant CD3+CD56+NKG2C+ clonotypes ranked among the top 10 CD8+ clonotypes.

V gene TRBV5-1 combines with J gene TRBJ2-7; no clear D. Sequenced material: PBMCs from blood, taken on the day of vaccination. The TCR originated in a man aged 50 or older who received an inactivated influenza vaccine. The CDR3 DNA reads TGCGCCAGCAGCTTCACGTCCCCCCCAATCTACGAGCAGTACTTC. Translation gives CASSFTSPPIYEQYF.